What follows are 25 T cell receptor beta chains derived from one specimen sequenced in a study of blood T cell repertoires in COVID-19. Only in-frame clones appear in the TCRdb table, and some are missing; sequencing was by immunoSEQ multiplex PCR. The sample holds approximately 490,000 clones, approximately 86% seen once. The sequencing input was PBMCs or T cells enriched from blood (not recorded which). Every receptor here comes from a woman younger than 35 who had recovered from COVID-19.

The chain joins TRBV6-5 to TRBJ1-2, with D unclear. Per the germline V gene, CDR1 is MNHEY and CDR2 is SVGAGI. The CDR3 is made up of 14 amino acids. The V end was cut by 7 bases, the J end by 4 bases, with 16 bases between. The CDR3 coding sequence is TGTGCCAGCACCGAAAGCCATGAGGTCTATGGCTACACCTTC. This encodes CASTESHEVYGYTF.

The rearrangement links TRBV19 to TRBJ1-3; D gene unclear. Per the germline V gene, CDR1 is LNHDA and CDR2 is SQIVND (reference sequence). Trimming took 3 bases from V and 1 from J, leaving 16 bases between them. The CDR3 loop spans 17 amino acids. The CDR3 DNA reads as TGTGCCAGTAGTATTCTAGTGGAGTCCGGATCTGGAAACACCATATATTTT. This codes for CASSILVESGSGNTIYF. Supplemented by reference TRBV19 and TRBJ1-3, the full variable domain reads DGGITQSPKYLFRKEGQNVTLSCEQNLNHDAMYWYRQDPGQGLRLIYYSQIVNDFQKGDIAEGYSVSREKKESFPLTVTSAQKNPTAFYLCASSILVESGSGNTIYFGEGSWLTVV.

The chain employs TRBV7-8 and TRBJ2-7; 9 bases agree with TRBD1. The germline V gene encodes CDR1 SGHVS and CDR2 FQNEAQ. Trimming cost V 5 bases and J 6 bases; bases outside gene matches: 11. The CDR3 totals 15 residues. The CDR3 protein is CASSLRDRAAGEQYF. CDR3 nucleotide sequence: TGTGCCAGCAGCCTCCGGGACAGGGCCGCAGGCGAGCAGTACTTC. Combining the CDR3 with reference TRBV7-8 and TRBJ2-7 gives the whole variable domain GAGVSQSPRYKVAKRGQDVALRCDPISGHVSLFWYQQALGQGPEFLTYFQNEAQLDKSGLPSDRFFAERPEGSVSTLKIQRTQQEDSAVYLCASSLRDRAAGEQYFGPGTRLTVT.

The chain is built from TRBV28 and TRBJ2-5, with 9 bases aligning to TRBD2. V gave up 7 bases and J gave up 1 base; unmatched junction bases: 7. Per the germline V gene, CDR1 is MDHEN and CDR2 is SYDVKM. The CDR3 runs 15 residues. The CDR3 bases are TGTGCCAGCAAATTAGCGGGGGAGACCCAAGAGACCCAGTACTTC. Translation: CASKLAGETQETQYF.

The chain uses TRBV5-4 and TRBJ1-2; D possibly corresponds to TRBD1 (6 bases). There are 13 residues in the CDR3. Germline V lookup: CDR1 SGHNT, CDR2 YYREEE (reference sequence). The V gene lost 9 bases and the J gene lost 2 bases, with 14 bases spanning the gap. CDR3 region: CATTNQGNYGYTF. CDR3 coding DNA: TGTGCCACTACTAACCAGGGGAACTATGGCTACACCTTC.

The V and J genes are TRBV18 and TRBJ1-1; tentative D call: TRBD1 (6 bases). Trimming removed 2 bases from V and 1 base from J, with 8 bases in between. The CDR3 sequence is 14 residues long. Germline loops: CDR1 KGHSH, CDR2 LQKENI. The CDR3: CASSPAGANTEAFF. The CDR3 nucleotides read TGTGCCAGCTCACCAGCAGGGGCGAACACTGAAGCTTTCTTT.

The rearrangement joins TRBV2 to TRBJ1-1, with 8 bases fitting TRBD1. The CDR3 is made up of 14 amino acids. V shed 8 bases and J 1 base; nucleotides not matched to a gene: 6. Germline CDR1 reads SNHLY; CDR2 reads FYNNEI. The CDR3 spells CASVFGTGNTEAFF. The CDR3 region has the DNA TGTGCCAGCGTCTTCGGGACAGGGAACACTGAAGCTTTCTTT.

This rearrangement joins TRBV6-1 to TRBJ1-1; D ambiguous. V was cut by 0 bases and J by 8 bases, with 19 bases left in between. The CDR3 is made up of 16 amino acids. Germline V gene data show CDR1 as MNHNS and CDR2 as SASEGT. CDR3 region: CASSEALGGIASEAFF. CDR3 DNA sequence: TGTGCCAGCAGTGAAGCACTGGGAGGTATCGCGTCGGAAGCTTTCTTT.

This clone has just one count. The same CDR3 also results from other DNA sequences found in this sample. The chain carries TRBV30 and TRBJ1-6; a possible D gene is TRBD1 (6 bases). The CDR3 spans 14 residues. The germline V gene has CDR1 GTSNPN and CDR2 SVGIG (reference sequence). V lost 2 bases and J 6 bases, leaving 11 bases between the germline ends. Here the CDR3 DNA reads TGTGCCTGGAGTTGGGGGCAGGGTAATTCACCCCTCCACTTT. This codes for CAWSWGQGNSPLHF.

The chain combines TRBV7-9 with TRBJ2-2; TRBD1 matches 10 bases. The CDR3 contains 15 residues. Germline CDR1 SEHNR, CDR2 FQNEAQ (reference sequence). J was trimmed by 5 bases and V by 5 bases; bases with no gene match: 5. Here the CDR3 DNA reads TGTGCCAGCAGCCCCTCGGGACAGGGGACCGGGGAGCTGTTTTTT. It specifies CASSPSGQGTGELFF. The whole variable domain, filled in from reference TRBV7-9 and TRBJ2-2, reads DTGVSQNPRHKITKRGQNVTFRCDPISEHNRLYWYRQTLGQGPEFLTYFQNEAQLEKSRLLSDRFSAERPKGSFSTLEIQRTEQGDSAMYLCASSPSGQGTGELFFGEGSRLTVL.

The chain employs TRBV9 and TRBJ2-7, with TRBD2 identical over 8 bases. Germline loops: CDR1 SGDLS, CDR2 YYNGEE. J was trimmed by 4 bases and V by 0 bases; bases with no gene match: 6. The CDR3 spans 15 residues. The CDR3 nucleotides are TGTGCCAGCAGCGTAGGCAGCGGGGGATCATACGAGCAGTACTTC. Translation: CASSVGSGGSYEQYF. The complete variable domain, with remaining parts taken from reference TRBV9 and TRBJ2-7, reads DSGVTQTPKHLITATGQRVTLRCSPRSGDLSVYWYQQSLDQGLQFLIQYYNGEERAKGNILERFSAQQFPDLHSELNLSSLELGDSALYFCASSVGSGGSYEQYFGPGTRLTVT.

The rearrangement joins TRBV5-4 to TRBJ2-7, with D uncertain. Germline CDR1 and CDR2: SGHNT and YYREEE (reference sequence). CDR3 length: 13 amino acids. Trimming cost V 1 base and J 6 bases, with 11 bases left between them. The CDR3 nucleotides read TGTGCCAGCAGCTTGTTCCCGGGTGCCGAGCAGTACTTC. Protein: CASSLFPGAEQYF.

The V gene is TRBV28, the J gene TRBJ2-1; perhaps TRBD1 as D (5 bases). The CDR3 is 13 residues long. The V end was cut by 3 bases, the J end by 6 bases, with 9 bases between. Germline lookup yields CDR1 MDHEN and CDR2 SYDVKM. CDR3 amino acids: CASSLRTFNEQFF. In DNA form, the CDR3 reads TGTGCCAGCAGTTTGCGGACATTCAATGAGCAGTTCTTC.

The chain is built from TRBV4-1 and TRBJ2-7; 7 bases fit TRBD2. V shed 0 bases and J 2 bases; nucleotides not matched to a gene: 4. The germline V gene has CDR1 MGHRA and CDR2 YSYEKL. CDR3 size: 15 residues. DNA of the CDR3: TGCGCCAGCAGCCAAGAGGGAGGGGAAACCTACGAGCAGTACTTC. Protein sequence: CASSQEGGETYEQYF.

DNA of the CDR3: TGCGCCAGCAGCTTGGAGCCGAGGCTGAACACTGAAGCTTTCTTT. This gives the protein CASSLEPRLNTEAFF. V usage is TRBV5-1 and J usage is TRBJ1-1; D unresolved. Germline lookup yields CDR1 SGHRS and CDR2 YFSETQ. This CDR3 spans 15 amino acids. V was shortened by 0 bases and J by 0 bases, with 9 bases between the two germline ends.

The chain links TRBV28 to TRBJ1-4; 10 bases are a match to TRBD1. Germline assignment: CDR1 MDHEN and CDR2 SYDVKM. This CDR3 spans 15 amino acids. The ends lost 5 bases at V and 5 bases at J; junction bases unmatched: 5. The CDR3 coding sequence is TGTGCCAGCAGTACGCCGGGACAGGGGAATGAAAAACTGTTTTTT. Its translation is CASSTPGQGNEKLFF.

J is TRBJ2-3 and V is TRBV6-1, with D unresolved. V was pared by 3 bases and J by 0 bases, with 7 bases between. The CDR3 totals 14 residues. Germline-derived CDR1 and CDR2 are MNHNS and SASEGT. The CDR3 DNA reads TGTGCCAGCAGTGAGGGCCGGAGCACAGATACGCAGTATTTT. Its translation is CASSEGRSTDTQYF.

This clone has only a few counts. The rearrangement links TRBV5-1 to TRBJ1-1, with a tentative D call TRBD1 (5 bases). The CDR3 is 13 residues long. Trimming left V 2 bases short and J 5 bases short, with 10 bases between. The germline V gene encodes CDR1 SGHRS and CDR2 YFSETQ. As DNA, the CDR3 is TGCGCCAGCAGCTTTTCCAGGGAAACTGAAGCTTTCTTT. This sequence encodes CASSFSRETEAFF. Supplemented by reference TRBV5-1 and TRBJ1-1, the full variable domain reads KAGVTQTPRYLIKTRGQQVTLSCSPISGHRSVSWYQQTPGQGLQFLFEYFSETQRNKGNFPGRFSGRQFSNSRSEMNVSTLELGDSALYLCASSFSRETEAFFGQGTRLTVV.

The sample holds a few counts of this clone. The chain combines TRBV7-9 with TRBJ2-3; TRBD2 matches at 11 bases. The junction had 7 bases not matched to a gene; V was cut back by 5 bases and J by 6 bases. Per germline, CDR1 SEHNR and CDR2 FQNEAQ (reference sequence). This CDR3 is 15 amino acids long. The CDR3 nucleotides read TGTGCCAGCAGCCCCTTAGCGGGGGGGCGGGATACGCAGTATTTT. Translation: CASSPLAGGRDTQYF.

The chain's CDR3 is CAISEVLSSTDTQYF. Written as DNA, the CDR3 is TGTGCCATCAGTGAGGTTCTCTCTAGCACAGATACGCAGTATTTT. The chain recombines TRBV10-3 with TRBJ2-3, with D hard to call. The CDR3 extends over 15 amino acids. V dropped 2 bases and J dropped 0 bases, with 9 bases sitting between them. Per the germline V gene, CDR1 is ENHRY and CDR2 is SYGVKD.

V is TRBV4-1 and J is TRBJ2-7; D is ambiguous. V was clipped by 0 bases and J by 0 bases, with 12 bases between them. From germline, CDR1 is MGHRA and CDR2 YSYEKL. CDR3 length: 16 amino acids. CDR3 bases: TGCGCCAGCAGCCAAGAGTGGCAGACAAGCTCCTACGAGCAGTACTTC. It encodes CASSQEWQTSSYEQYF.

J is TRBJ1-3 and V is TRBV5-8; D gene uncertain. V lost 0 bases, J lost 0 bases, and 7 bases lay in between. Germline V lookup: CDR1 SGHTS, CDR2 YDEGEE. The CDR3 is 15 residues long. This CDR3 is CASSLGTYSGNTIYF. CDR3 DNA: TGTGCCAGCAGCTTGGGAACCTACTCTGGAAACACCATATATTTT.

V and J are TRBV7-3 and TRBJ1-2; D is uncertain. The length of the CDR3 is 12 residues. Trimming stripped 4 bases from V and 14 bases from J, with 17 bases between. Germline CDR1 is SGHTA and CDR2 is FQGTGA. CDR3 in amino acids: CASSSLGSTTTF. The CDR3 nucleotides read TGTGCCAGCAGCTCATTAGGGAGTACGACGACCTTC.

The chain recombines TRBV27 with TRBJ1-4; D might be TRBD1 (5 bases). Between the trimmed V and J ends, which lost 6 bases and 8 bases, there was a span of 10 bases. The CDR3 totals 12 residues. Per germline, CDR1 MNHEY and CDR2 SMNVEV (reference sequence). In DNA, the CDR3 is TGTGCCAGCAGAAGGGGTGGGGAAAAACTGTTTTTT. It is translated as CASRRGGEKLFF.

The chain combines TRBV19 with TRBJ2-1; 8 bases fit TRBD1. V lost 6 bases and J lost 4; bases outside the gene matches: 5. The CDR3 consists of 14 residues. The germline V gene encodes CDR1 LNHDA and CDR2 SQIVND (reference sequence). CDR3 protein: CASRPGQAYNEQFF. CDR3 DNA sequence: TGTGCCAGTAGACCGGGACAGGCGTACAATGAGCAGTTCTTC.